Presented here are 29 T cell receptor beta chains from one specimen sequenced in a study of T-cell reconstitution after alpha-beta-depleted transplantation in children. TCRbeta library construction was performed incorporating unique molecular identifiers. MiXCR was run by TCRdb on the PCR reads, yielding one entry per CDR3 protein. Among hundreds of thousands of distinct CDR3 sequences, around 16% were seen once, and the ten largest hold approximately 1%. Material: PBMCs from the stem cell graft donor, obtained from the stem cell graft. All receptors derive from a human donor who donated a stem cell graft to a child with acute myeloid leukemia.

For this clonotype: It may be a read error: a sequence one base away is much more abundant. The chain recombines TRBV4-1 with TRBJ2-7; D is unresolved. The end of the DNA fits TRBJ2-1 better, so the J call may be wrong. The CDR3 is 13 amino acids. Germline CDR1 MGHRA, CDR2 YSYEKL. The chain's CDR3 is CASSQYIWYEQFF. The CDR3 nucleotides read TGCGCCAGCAGCCAATACATATGGTACGAGCAGTTCTTC.

The chain employs TRBV28 and TRBJ2-5, with a tentative D call TRBD1 (7 bases). The germline V gene encodes CDR1 MDHEN and CDR2 SYDVKM. Trimming stripped 3 bases from V and 3 bases from J, with 14 bases between. The CDR3 loop spans 15 amino acids. The CDR3 coding sequence is TGTGCCAGCAGTTTTGTAGACAGGGAGGAAGAGACCCAGTACTTC. Translating gives CASSFVDREEETQYF.

The chain recombines TRBV15 with TRBJ2-1; TRBD1 matches at 9 bases. Germline V gene lookup returns CDR1 LNHNV and CDR2 YYDKDF (reference sequence). V shed 0 bases, J shed 2 bases, and the junction held 5 bases outside the gene matches. CDR3 length: 17 residues. CDR3 coding DNA: TGTGCCACCAGCAGAGATGCGGGACAGGGTCCCTACAATGAGCAGTTCTTC. It is translated as CATSRDAGQGPYNEQFF.

This chain uses TRBV4-1 with TRBJ1-1; D might be TRBD1 (5 bases). CDR3 size: 15 residues. V shed 3 bases and J shed 10 bases, with 21 bases lying between them. Germline assignment: CDR1 MGHRA and CDR2 YSYEKL. CDR3 sequence: CASSHPTRDLGRAFF. As DNA, the CDR3 is TGCGCCAGCAGCCATCCCACGAGGGACCTCGGTCGAGCTTTCTTT.

The chain joins TRBV7-8 to TRBJ2-2, with 8 bases matching TRBD2. Trimming cost V 0 bases and J 0 bases; bases outside gene matches: 6. The CDR3 has 18 residues. The germline V gene has CDR1 SGHVS and CDR2 FQNEAQ. The CDR3 reads CASSLAVVAGTNTGELFF. CDR3 nucleotides: TGTGCCAGCAGCTTAGCGGTCGTAGCGGGGACGAACACCGGGGAGCTGTTTTTT.

At least ten counts were recorded for this clonotype. This rearrangement joins TRBV12-3 or TRBV12-4 to TRBJ2-3; D is ambiguous. The CDR3 covers 15 residues. V was cut by 10 bases and J by 2 bases, with 19 bases left in between. CDR3 in DNA: TGTGCCACCACTACGGGTAGGCCATCCACAGATACGCAGTATTTT. This sequence encodes CATTTGRPSTDTQYF.

The table lists this clonotype with a few counts. The genes are TRBV12-3 or TRBV12-4 and TRBJ2-4; D gene uncertain. The V and J ends lost 4 bases and 8 bases respectively, with 18 bases between them. This CDR3 has 15 residues. CDR3 DNA sequence: TGTGCCAGCAGTTCCGTAGACGGATTAAGGGACATTCAGTACTTC. Residues: CASSSVDGLRDIQYF.

This clonotype was seen a few times. This chain joins TRBV20-1 and TRBJ2-1; TRBD2 matches at 12 bases. The V and J ends lost 6 bases and 1 base, in that order; junction bases with no gene match: 13. In germline, CDR1 is DFQATT, CDR2 SNEGSKA (reference sequence). CDR3 length: 18 amino acids. For the CDR3, the DNA is TGCAGTGCAAACAGCGGGACTAGCGGGCGGCTATCCTACAATGAGCAGTTCTTC. It encodes CSANSGTSGRLSYNEQFF.

This clonotype has a single count. This chain uses TRBV4-3 with TRBJ2-3; D not resolved. V lost 1 base and J 7 bases, leaving 21 bases between the germline ends. This CDR3 region has 17 residues. Germline V gene sequence: CDR1 LGHNA, CDR2 YSLEER. The CDR3: CASSQAVNTAIQNTQYF. The CDR3 DNA reads as TGCGCCAGCAGCCAAGCTGTGAATACGGCGATTCAAAATACGCAGTATTTT.

This clonotype was recorded many times. This sequence joins TRBV20-1 and TRBJ1-1, with a possible D match to TRBD1 (6 bases). The V end lost 6 bases, the J end lost 4 bases, and 12 bases lay between the germline ends. The CDR3 covers 12 residues. The germline V gene encodes CDR1 DFQATT and CDR2 SNEGSKA (reference sequence). The CDR3 sequence is CSAVRGGTEAFF. DNA of the CDR3: TGCAGTGCAGTCAGGGGTGGCACTGAAGCTTTCTTT.

The sample holds many counts of this clonotype. The V gene is TRBV29-1, the J gene TRBJ1-2, with D perhaps matching TRBD1 (6 bases). CDR3 size: 11 residues. V lost 7 bases to trimming and J lost 4 bases, with 10 bases between them. Germline V gives CDR1 SQVTM, CDR2 ANQGSEA. In nucleotides, the CDR3 is TGCAGCGGCACACAGGGCTATGGCTACACCTTC. Translation gives CSGTQGYGYTF.

This clonotype has more than one count but fewer than ten. The V and J genes are TRBV6-4 and TRBJ2-7; TRBD2 might be the D (6 bases). Germline V gives CDR1 MRHNA, CDR2 SNTAGT. V lost 6 bases to trimming and J lost 3 bases, with 18 bases between them. The CDR3 loop spans 15 amino acids. The CDR3: CASRKIGGIDYEQYF. The CDR3 coding sequence is TGTGCCAGCAGAAAAATCGGGGGAATAGACTACGAGCAGTACTTC.

The chain uses TRBV4-1 and TRBJ2-1, with D hard to call. The length of the CDR3 is 13 residues. Germline assignment: CDR1 MGHRA and CDR2 YSYEKL. V dropped 0 bases and J dropped 9 bases, with 9 bases sitting between them. CDR3 sequence (DNA): TGCGCCAGCAGCCAAGATAGGGCTGTTGAGCAGTTCTTC. Residues: CASSQDRAVEQFF.

V usage is TRBV7-2 and J usage is TRBJ2-3, with D maybe TRBD1 (6 bases). This CDR3 is built from 15 residues. Trimming shortened V by 3 bases and J by 7 bases, and 17 bases separated the two germline ends. Germline CDR1 is SGHTA and CDR2 is FQGNSA. The CDR3 spells CASSLPQGRQYTQYF. DNA for the CDR3: TGTGCCAGCAGCTTGCCCCAGGGGAGACAATATACGCAGTATTTT.

This clonotype has only a few counts. The chain combines TRBV7-9 with TRBJ1-5; D unclear. The CDR3 has 15 amino acids. Germline V lookup: CDR1 SEHNR, CDR2 FQNEAQ (reference sequence). Trimming stripped 0 bases from V and 2 bases from J, with 8 bases between. The CDR3 DNA sequence: TGTGCCAGCAGCTTAGCGAAAGGAGGCAATCAGCCCCAGCATTTT. Its translation is CASSLAKGGNQPQHF.

This clonotype was counted only a few times. The J gene is TRBJ2-1, the V gene TRBV7-9, with TRBD1 matching 11 bases. The junction had 13 bases not matched to a gene; V was cut back by 8 bases and J by 4 bases. Germline values: CDR1 SEHNR, CDR2 FQNEAQ (reference sequence). CDR3 length: 17 amino acids. The DNA for the CDR3 is TGTGCCAGCCTAGAACCCGGGACAGGGGGGACATACAATGAGCAGTTCTTC. Protein product: CASLEPGTGGTYNEQFF.

The chain is built from TRBV5-1 and TRBJ1-2, with 9 bases matching TRBD1. Per germline, CDR1 SGHRS and CDR2 YFSETQ. Unmatched junction bases numbered 7, after V lost 3 bases and J lost 1 base. This CDR3 comprises 16 residues. The DNA for the CDR3 is TGCGCCAGCAGCTCGACCGGGACAGGGATTAACTATGGCTACACCTTC. As protein: CASSSTGTGINYGYTF. Using reference TRBV5-1 and TRBJ1-2 for the parts outside the CDR3, the full variable domain is KAGVTQTPRYLIKTRGQQVTLSCSPISGHRSVSWYQQTPGQGLQFLFEYFSETQRNKGNFPGRFSGRQFSNSRSEMNVSTLELGDSALYLCASSSTGTGINYGYTFGSGTRLTVV.

This clonotype was picked up many times. The chain carries TRBV29-1 and TRBJ2-7, with D possibly TRBD1 on 6 matching bases. The germline gives CDR1 SQVTM, CDR2 ANQGSEA. V was pared by 5 bases and J by 6 bases, with 17 bases between. The CDR3 consists of 13 residues. CDR3 nucleotides: TGCAGCGTTTTACCTCTGACAGGCGGCGAGCAGTACTTC. The encoded protein is CSVLPLTGGEQYF.

This clonotype was seen at least ten times. The V call is TRBV6-4, the J call TRBJ2-7; D remains ambiguous. The germline CDR1 and CDR2 sequences are MRHNA and SNTAGT. The CDR3 covers 15 residues. V was pared by 6 bases and J by 2 bases, with 17 bases between. In DNA form, the CDR3 reads TGTGCCAGCAGCCCCCCGGGCAGTATCCCCTACGAGCAGTACGTC. Protein sequence: CASSPPGSIPYEQYV.

This clonotype has more than one count but fewer than ten. This chain uses TRBV6-1 with TRBJ1-1, with 8 bases that match TRBD1. Germline lookup yields CDR1 MNHNS and CDR2 SASEGT. The CDR3 loop spans 13 amino acids. The J segment lost 4 bases and the V segment lost 11 bases, leaving 9 bases of the junction unmatched. In DNA form, the CDR3 reads TGTGCCGTCTTCAGGGGGCACGGCACTGAAGCTTTCTTT. Translated, it gives CAVFRGHGTEAFF.

With respect to this clonotype: Given a much more abundant clone one base away, this may be a read error. V and J are TRBV28 and TRBJ2-1, with D perhaps matching TRBD1 (5 bases). CDR3 length: 11 amino acids. The V gene's germline CDR1 is MDHEN and CDR2 SYDVKM. DNA of the CDR3: TGTGCCAGCAACGAGGACAATGGGCAGTTCTTC. Its protein is CASNEDNGQFF.

This clonotype was seen at least ten times. V and J are TRBV4-3 and TRBJ2-1; D gene uncertain. Germline V lookup: CDR1 LGHNA, CDR2 YSLEER. This CDR3 is 13 amino acids long. V dropped 1 base and J dropped 4 bases, with 5 bases sitting between them. In DNA form, the CDR3 reads TGCGCCAGCAGCCAAGGCCAATACAATGAGCAGTTCTTC. Its translation is CASSQGQYNEQFF.

Points on this clonotype: With a much larger clone just one base away, this may be a read error. The rearrangement joins TRBV6-5 to TRBJ1-1, with D possibly matching TRBD1 (5 bases). Between the trimmed V and J ends, which lost 2 bases and 1 base, there was a span of 14 bases. The CDR3 runs to 16 residues. Germline CDR1 and CDR2: MNHEY and SVGAGI. CDR3 residues: CASSYRRGDTNTEAFF. The CDR3 DNA reads TGTGCCAGCAGTTACAGGCGGGGGGATACGAACACTGAAGCTTTCTTT.

The rearrangement links TRBV7-2 to TRBJ2-2, with TRBD1 matching 11 bases. CDR1 is SGHTA, CDR2 FQGNSA, per germline. Losses at the gene ends were 1 base for V and 4 bases for J; bases not matched to a gene: 5. The CDR3 runs 17 residues. This chain's CDR3 is CASSLGLDRGRTGELFF. CDR3 nucleotides: TGTGCCAGCAGCTTAGGATTGGACAGGGGGCGCACCGGGGAGCTGTTTTTT.

At least ten counts were recorded for this clonotype. The rearrangement links TRBV20-1 to TRBJ1-5; TRBD1 is a possible D gene (5 bases). Germline loops: CDR1 DFQATT, CDR2 SNEGSKA (reference sequence). This CDR3 is built from 16 residues. Trimming removed 5 bases from V and 2 bases from J, with 19 bases in between. CDR3 nucleotide sequence: TGCAGTGCTTCCAAGTACGGGGCGCGGGGCAATCAGCCCCAGCATTTT. Translated: CSASKYGARGNQPQHF.

Points on this clonotype: This sequence may be a read error, since a much larger clone differs from it by one base. This chain connects TRBV20-1 to TRBJ1-2; D may be TRBD1 (5 bases). This CDR3 contains 15 residues. Germline assignment: CDR1 DFQATT and CDR2 SNEGSKA (reference sequence). CDR3 loop: CGARGERSTAYGYTF. CDR3 coding DNA: TGCGGTGCTAGAGGGGAGAGGTCTACGGCTTATGGCTACACCTTC.

This clonotype was detected a few times. The chain combines TRBV9 with TRBJ1-1; D is unclear. Trimming took 3 bases from V and 0 from J, leaving 12 bases between them. The CDR3 sequence is 15 residues long. Germline loops: CDR1 SGDLS, CDR2 YYNGEE. The DNA of the CDR3 is TGTGCCAGCAGCGAGGGAGGAGGGATGAACACTGAAGCTTTCTTT. It codes for CASSEGGGMNTEAFF. The variable domain in full, with the rest retrieved from reference TRBV9 and TRBJ1-1, is DSGVTQTPKHLITATGQRVTLRCSPRSGDLSVYWYQQSLDQGLQFLIQYYNGEERAKGNILERFSAQQFPDLHSELNLSSLELGDSALYFCASSEGGGMNTEAFFGQGTRLTVV.

There are many counts of this clonotype. This rearrangement joins TRBV6-2 or TRBV6-3 to TRBJ2-1; weak D call: TRBD1 (5 bases). The germline V and J ends were trimmed by 5 bases and 0 bases, with 8 bases remaining between them. Germline-derived CDR1 and CDR2 are MNHEY and SVGEGT. The CDR3 is made up of 14 amino acids. The CDR3 loop is CASSRQGSYNEQFF. The CDR3 DNA reads TGTGCCAGCAGTAGGCAGGGCTCCTACAATGAGCAGTTCTTC.

This clonotype was seen a few times. This chain joins TRBV7-2 and TRBJ1-5; tentative D call: TRBD1 (5 bases). V shed 3 bases and J shed 3 bases, with 18 bases lying between them. The germline V gene encodes CDR1 SGHTA and CDR2 FQGNSA. This CDR3 contains 17 residues. CDR3 region: CASSFGDRANANQPQHF. CDR3 bases: TGTGCCAGCAGCTTCGGGGACCGGGCCAACGCCAATCAGCCCCAGCATTTT. The entire variable domain, with the rest obtained from reference TRBV7-2 and TRBJ1-5, is as follows: GAGVSQSPSNKVTEKGKDVELRCDPISGHTALYWYRQSLGQGLEFLIYFQGNSAPDKSGLPSDRFSAERTGGSVSTLTIQRTQQEDSAVYLCASSFGDRANANQPQHFGDGTRLSIL.